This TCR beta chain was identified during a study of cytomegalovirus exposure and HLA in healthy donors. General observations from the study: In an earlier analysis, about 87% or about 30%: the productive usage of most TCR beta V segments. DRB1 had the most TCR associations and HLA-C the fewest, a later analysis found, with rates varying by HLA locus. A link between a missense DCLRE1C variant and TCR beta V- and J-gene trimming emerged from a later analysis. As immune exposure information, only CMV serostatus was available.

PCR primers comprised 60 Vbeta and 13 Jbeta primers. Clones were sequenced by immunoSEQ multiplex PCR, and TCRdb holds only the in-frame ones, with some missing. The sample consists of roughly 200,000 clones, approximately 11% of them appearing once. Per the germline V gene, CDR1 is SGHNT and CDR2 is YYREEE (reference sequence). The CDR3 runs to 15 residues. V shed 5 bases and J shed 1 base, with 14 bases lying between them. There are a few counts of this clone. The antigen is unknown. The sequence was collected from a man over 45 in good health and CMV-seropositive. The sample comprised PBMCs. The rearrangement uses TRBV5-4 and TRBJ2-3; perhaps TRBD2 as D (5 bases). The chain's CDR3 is CASRTELGGTDTQYF. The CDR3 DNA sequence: TGTGCCAGCAGGACCGAACTAGGAGGCACAGATACGCAGTATTTT.